This T cell receptor (beta chain) stems from a study of CD8+CD57+ T cells in acquired aplastic anemia. Overall study: Mean DNA quantity obtained from sorted CD4+ and CD8+ cells was 3.2 ug. Findings and caveats of the study: CD8+ Simpson's diversity showed no significant patient-control difference. Patients and controls shared over 25 CD8+ CDR3 sequences.

V was shortened by 5 bases and J by 0 bases, with 17 bases between the two germline ends. Germline assignment: CDR1 SGHAT and CDR2 FQNNGV. This CDR3 is built from 18 residues. CD8+CD57+ cell expansion had been shown by flow cytometry in patients chosen for sequencing. The enrolled patients all had severe acquired aplastic anemia. This clonotype was counted only a few times. Antigen unknown. TCR beta VDJ and CDR3 profiling used genomic DNA as template. TCRdb reprocessed the reads with MiXCR, giving one entry per CDR3 protein. The data show 100,000 to 150,000 distinct CDR3 sequences, approximately 41% seen once.

The chain uses TRBV11-2 and TRBJ1-6; D gene unclear. Sequencing input: sorted CD4+, CD8+, or CD8+CD57+ T cells (not recorded which) from PBMCs. This TCR was sampled from a human donor with aplastic anemia. This CDR3 is CASSPKGGGSSYNSPLHF. The CDR3 DNA follows: TGTGCCAGCAGCCCGAAGGGCGGCGGGAGCTCCTATAATTCACCCCTCCACTTT.